This entry describes one TCR beta chain. No antigen is known for it. These data originate in a study of T-cell reconstitution after alpha-beta-depleted transplantation in children. A library of TCRbeta sequences, prepared with unique molecular identifiers, was generated. TCRdb independently ran MiXCR on the PCR reads; one entry per CDR3 protein. This table has 600,000 to 700,000 distinct CDR3 sequences, approximately 14% appearing once. Overall study results and limits: Fresh T-cell production supplied most of the T-cell counts and diversity seen one year after transplant.

Germline-derived CDR1 and CDR2 are SGHRS and YFSETQ. Trimming left V 4 bases short and J 0 bases short, with 17 bases between. The CDR3 has 16 residues. Sequencing used PBMCs, obtained before TCRalphabeta/CD19-depleted stem cell transplant. V gene TRBV5-1 combines with J gene TRBJ2-7, with TRBD1 as a possible D gene (6 bases). The sequence came from a girl aged 2-10 years with congenital amegakaryocytic thrombocytopenia, due to receive a stem cell transplant. The CDR3 DNA sequence: TGCGCCAGCAGCGTCTACCCCAGGGGCGCCTCCTACGAGCAGTACTTC. Its protein product is CASSVYPRGASYEQYF.